The 21 T cell receptor beta chains below come from one sample, sequenced in a study of blood T cells in healthy people across ages. Using a J-beta primer mix together with a sample-barcoded 5' primer, a second PCR was run for roughly 6 to 12 cycles. MiXCR was run by TCRdb on the 5' RACE reads, yielding one entry per CDR3 protein. The sample has 1.5 million to 2 million distinct CDR3 sequences; 28% are singletons. The source material was blood. The source of these receptors is a woman aged 25 to 39 in good health.

Comments on this clonotype: Being one base from a much bigger clone, this may be a read error. This sequence joins TRBV12-3 or TRBV12-4 and TRBJ1-5, with 10 bases that match TRBD1. The CDR3 is 15 residues long. V was clipped by 3 bases and J by 5 bases; unmatched bases: 4. In DNA, the CDR3 is TGTGCCAGCAGTTTGGGGGACAGGGGTCATCAGCCCCAGCATTTT. It encodes CASSLGDRGHQPQHF.

This clonotype was picked up a small number of times. This chain connects TRBV5-1 to TRBJ2-7; TRBD2 matches at 11 bases. CDR1 SGHRS and CDR2 YFSETQ come from the germline V gene. The J segment lost 6 bases and the V segment lost 4 bases, leaving 9 bases of the junction unmatched. The CDR3 totals 15 residues. In nucleotides, the CDR3 is TGCGCCAGCAGCCCGAGACTAGCGGGGCGCCTCGAGCAGTACTTC. As protein: CASSPRLAGRLEQYF.

The chain joins TRBV29-1 to TRBJ1-6; 7 bases agree with TRBD1. The CDR3 is 14 residues long. Germline V gene sequence: CDR1 SQVTM, CDR2 ANQGSEA. Trimming took 4 bases from V and 5 from J; bases not matched to a gene: 5. CDR3 sequence reads: CSVATTGDNSPLHF. CDR3 DNA: TGCAGCGTTGCTACTACAGGGGATAATTCACCCCTCCACTTT.

The chain joins TRBV11-2 to TRBJ1-2; D uncertain. Germline values: CDR1 SGHAT, CDR2 FQNNGV. This CDR3 contains 13 residues. With 4 bases removed from V and 8 bases from J, the gap between germline ends came to 14 bases. The CDR3 bases are TGTGCCAGCAGCTCGGACGGCTTCTACGGCTACACCTTC. Translated, it gives CASSSDGFYGYTF. Supplemented by reference TRBV11-2 and TRBJ1-2, the full variable domain reads EAGVAQSPRYKIIEKRQSVAFWCNPISGHATLYWYQQILGQGPKLLIQFQNNGVVDDSQLPKDRFSAERLKGVDSTLKIQPAKLEDSAVYLCASSSDGFYGYTFGSGTRLTVV.

The genes are TRBV7-9 and TRBJ2-1; 7 nucleotides agree with TRBD2. Germline V CDR1 and CDR2: SEHNR, FQNEAQ (reference sequence). The CDR3 sequence is 15 residues long. The V segment lost 4 bases and the J segment 2 bases; nucleotides outside the gene matches: 5. CDR3 in amino acids: CASSYGGSTYNEQFF. As DNA, the CDR3 is TGTGCCAGCAGCTACGGGGGGAGCACCTACAATGAGCAGTTCTTC.

This clonotype was picked up a small number of times. This chain connects TRBV5-1 to TRBJ2-1, with 7 bases identical to TRBD1. Germline V gene sequence: CDR1 SGHRS, CDR2 YFSETQ. This CDR3 has 14 amino acids. The V segment lost 6 bases and the J segment 2 bases; nucleotides outside the gene matches: 5. Written as DNA, the CDR3 is TGCGCCAGCAAGGGGGCCACCCCCTACAATGAGCAGTTCTTC. Translation gives CASKGATPYNEQFF.

This clonotype was observed many times. V is TRBV20-1 and J is TRBJ2-3; 11 bases map to TRBD2. The V and J ends lost 3 bases and 0 bases, in that order; junction bases with no gene match: 8. Germline V gives CDR1 DFQATT, CDR2 SNEGSKA (reference sequence). The CDR3 runs to 17 residues. This chain's CDR3 is CSASGLAGGLSTDTQYF. As DNA, the CDR3 is TGCAGTGCTAGCGGGCTAGCGGGGGGTCTGAGCACAGATACGCAGTATTTT.

The chain joins TRBV3-1 to TRBJ1-2; 8 positions match TRBD1. V lost 3 bases and J lost 7; bases outside the gene matches: 10. This CDR3 has 15 residues. Germline CDR1 reads LGHDT; CDR2 reads YNNKEL (reference sequence). The CDR3: CASSHAGQVWGGYTF. In DNA form, the CDR3 reads TGTGCCAGCAGCCACGCGGGACAGGTGTGGGGTGGCTACACCTTC. The complete variable domain, with remaining parts taken from reference TRBV3-1 and TRBJ1-2, reads DTAVSQTPKYLVTQMGNDKSIKCEQNLGHDTMYWYKQDSKKFLKIMFSYNNKELIINETVPNRFSPKSPDKAHLNLHINSLELGDSAVYFCASSHAGQVWGGYTFGSGTRLTVV.

The rearrangement uses TRBV15 and TRBJ2-4; no firm D call. The CDR3 covers 12 residues. Germline CDR1 is LNHNV and CDR2 is YYDKDF (reference sequence). Trimming left V 5 bases short and J 13 bases short, with 15 bases between. The CDR3 DNA is TGTGCCACCAGCCCAGGCCGGGCTGAGCAGTACTTC. Protein: CATSPGRAEQYF.

This clonotype was recorded only once. The chain recombines TRBV6-2 or TRBV6-3 with TRBJ2-2; 10 bases align to TRBD1. The CDR3 is 13 amino acids. Germline V lookup: CDR1 MNHEY, CDR2 SVGEGT. V lost 10 bases and J lost 8; bases outside the gene matches: 7. This CDR3 is CATDRGVPGELFF. DNA for the CDR3: TGTGCCACGGACAGGGGGGTCCCTGGGGAGCTGTTTTTT.

This clonotype was detected only a few times. This chain links TRBV2 with TRBJ2-3; possible D gene TRBD1, 5 bases. Germline V gene data show CDR1 as SNHLY and CDR2 as FYNNEI. The length of the CDR3 is 15 residues. With 1 base removed from V and 2 bases from J, the gap between germline ends came to 10 bases. CDR3 sequence (DNA): TGTGCCAGCAGTGAAGACAGGTCCTTCACAGATACGCAGTATTTT. Translated, it gives CASSEDRSFTDTQYF.

This clonotype has only one observation. Since a much larger clone is just one base distant, this may be a read error. A read error is likely, as this CDR3 ends without the conserved phenylalanine or tryptophan. V and J are TRBV20-1 and TRBJ2-7; D is perhaps TRBD1 (6 bases). This CDR3 region has 14 residues. Trimming took off 2 bases at V and 7 bases at J, with 18 bases between the two ends. Germline CDR1 DFQATT, CDR2 SNEGSKA (reference sequence). The CDR3 is CSARTGQGLSEQYC. In DNA, the CDR3 is TGCAGTGCTAGAACAGGGCAGGGGTTGAGTGAGCAGTACTGC.

Only a few counts were recorded for this clonotype. The genes are TRBV6-6 and TRBJ2-1; D gene ambiguous. The germline gives CDR1 MNHNY, CDR2 SVGAGI (reference sequence). V was pared by 7 bases and J by 3 bases, with 13 bases between. CDR3 length equals 14 residues. CDR3 loop: CASMRDNSYNEQFF. In nucleotides, the CDR3 is TGTGCCAGCATGCGTGATAACAGCTACAATGAGCAGTTCTTC.

The rearrangement uses TRBV29-1 and TRBJ1-2; D is unresolved. Trimming removed 6 bases from V and 10 bases from J, with 21 bases in between. The CDR3 spans 13 residues. Germline V CDR1 and CDR2: SQVTM, ANQGSEA. As DNA, the CDR3 is TGCAGCGTATTCTATCCGGGCGCCGGGATCTACACCTTC. This encodes CSVFYPGAGIYTF.

This clonotype was observed a few times. The chain has TRBV12-3 or TRBV12-4 and TRBJ1-1; D gene uncertain. Trimming cost V 3 bases and J 4 bases, with 9 bases left between them. The CDR3 loop spans 13 amino acids. The DNA of the CDR3 is TGTGCCAGCAGTTTCCGGTCCGGCACTGAAGCTTTCTTT. Its protein is CASSFRSGTEAFF.

This chain connects TRBV10-3 to TRBJ1-2; D remains ambiguous. The germline V and J ends were trimmed by 3 bases and 2 bases, with 10 bases remaining between them. Germline-derived CDR1 and CDR2 are ENHRY and SYGVKD. The CDR3 loop spans 14 amino acids. CDR3 protein: CAISDPKQNYGYTF. CDR3 bases: TGTGCCATCAGTGACCCCAAGCAGAACTATGGCTACACCTTC.

Turning to this clonotype: A much larger clone is a single base away; this may be a read error. The final CDR3 position lacks the conserved phenylalanine or tryptophan, pointing to a likely read error. This chain joins TRBV20-1 and TRBJ2-5; D gene uncertain. Germline CDR1 DFQATT, CDR2 SNEGSKA (reference sequence). This CDR3 comprises 13 residues. V lost 1 base and J lost 5, with 11 bases in between. CDR3: CSARAPSGETQYI. CDR3 coding DNA: TGCAGTGCTAGAGCCCCCTCTGGGGAGACCCAGTACATC.

This clonotype came up a few times. V gene TRBV19 combines with J gene TRBJ1-2, with D uncertain. The CDR3 sequence is 14 residues long. Looked up from germline, CDR1 is LNHDA and CDR2 is SQIVND (reference sequence). The V and J ends lost 5 bases and 2 bases respectively, with 12 bases between them. CDR3 in DNA: TGTGCCAGTAGTTTCGGACGTGTCAACTATGGCTACACCTTC. This sequence encodes CASSFGRVNYGYTF.

This clonotype was seen a handful of times. CDR3 protein: CASSPPVLDTQYF. The CDR3, as DNA: TGTGCCAGCAGCCCCCCAGTGCTGGATACGCAGTATTTT. The gene calls are TRBV5-6 and TRBJ2-3; no clear D. V was shortened by 4 bases and J by 6 bases, with 12 bases between the two germline ends. The length of the CDR3 is 13 residues. Germline V gene data show CDR1 as SGHDT and CDR2 as YYEEEE. Supplemented by reference TRBV5-6 and TRBJ2-3, the full variable domain reads DAGVTQSPTHLIKTRGQQVTLRCSPKSGHDTVSWYQQALGQGPQFIFQYYEEEERQRGNFPDRFSGHQFPNYSSELNVNALLLGDSALYLCASSPPVLDTQYFGPGTRLTVL.

In this sample, this clonotype turned up many times. This sequence joins TRBV20-1 and TRBJ2-7, with 10 bases fitting TRBD2. This CDR3 spans 15 amino acids. The germline V gene encodes CDR1 DFQATT and CDR2 SNEGSKA (reference sequence). Unmatched junction bases numbered 13, after V lost 6 bases and J lost 5 bases. The CDR3 DNA reads as TGCAGTGCGCTTGCTGGGCGACTAGCGGGCAACGAGCAGTACTTC. As protein: CSALAGRLAGNEQYF.

This clonotype has just a few counts. This chain joins TRBV5-1 and TRBJ2-5; 7 nucleotides align to TRBD1. Germline assignment: CDR1 SGHRS and CDR2 YFSETQ. V dropped 3 bases and J dropped 3; count of bases not matched to a gene: 5. The CDR3 length is 14 residues. The CDR3 spells CASSSDGQEETQYF. The CDR3 DNA reads as TGCGCCAGCAGCTCGGACGGACAGGAAGAGACCCAGTACTTC.